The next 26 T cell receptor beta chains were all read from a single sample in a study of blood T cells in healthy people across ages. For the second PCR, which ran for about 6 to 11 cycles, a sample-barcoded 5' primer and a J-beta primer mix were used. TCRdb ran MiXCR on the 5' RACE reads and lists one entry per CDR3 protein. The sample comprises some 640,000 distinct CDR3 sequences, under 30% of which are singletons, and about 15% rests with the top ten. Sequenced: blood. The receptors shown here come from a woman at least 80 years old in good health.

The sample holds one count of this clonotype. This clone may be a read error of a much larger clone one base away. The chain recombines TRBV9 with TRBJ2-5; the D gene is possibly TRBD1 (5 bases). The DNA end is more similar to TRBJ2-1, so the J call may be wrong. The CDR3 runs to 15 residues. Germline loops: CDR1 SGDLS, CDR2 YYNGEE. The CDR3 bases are TGTGCCAGCAGCGTAGACAGGACGACCCAAGAGACCCAGTTCTTC. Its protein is CASSVDRTTQETQFF.

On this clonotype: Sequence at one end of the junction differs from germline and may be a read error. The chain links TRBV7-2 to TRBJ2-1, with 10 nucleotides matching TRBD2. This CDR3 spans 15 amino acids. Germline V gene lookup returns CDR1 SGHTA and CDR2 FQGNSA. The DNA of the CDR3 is TGTGCCAGCAACTTAGCGGGGGGACCCTACAATGAGCAGTTCTTC. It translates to CASNLAGGPYNEQFF.

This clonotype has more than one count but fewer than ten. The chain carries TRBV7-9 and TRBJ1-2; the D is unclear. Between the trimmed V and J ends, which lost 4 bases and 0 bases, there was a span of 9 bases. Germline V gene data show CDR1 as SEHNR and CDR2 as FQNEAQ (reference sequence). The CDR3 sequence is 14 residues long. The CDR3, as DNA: TGTGCCAGCAGCTCAGGCGTAGCTAACTATGGCTACACCTTC. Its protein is CASSSGVANYGYTF.

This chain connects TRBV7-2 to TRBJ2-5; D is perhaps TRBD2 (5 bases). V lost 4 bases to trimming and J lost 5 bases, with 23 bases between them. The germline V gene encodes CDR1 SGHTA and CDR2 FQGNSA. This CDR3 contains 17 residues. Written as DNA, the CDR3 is TGTGCCAGCAGCTCCGGCCCCGGACTGAACGTCAAGGAGACCCAGTACTTC. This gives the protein CASSSGPGLNVKETQYF. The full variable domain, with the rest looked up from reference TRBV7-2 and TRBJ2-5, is GAGVSQSPSNKVTEKGKDVELRCDPISGHTALYWYRQSLGQGLEFLIYFQGNSAPDKSGLPSDRFSAERTGGSVSTLTIQRTQQEDSAVYLCASSSGPGLNVKETQYFGPGTRLLVL.

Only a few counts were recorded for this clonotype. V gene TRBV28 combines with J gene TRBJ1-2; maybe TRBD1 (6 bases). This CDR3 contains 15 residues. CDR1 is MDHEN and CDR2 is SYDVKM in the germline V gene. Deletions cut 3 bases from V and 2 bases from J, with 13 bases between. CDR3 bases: TGTGCCAGCAGTTTGGGGACACTATTCAACTATGGCTACACCTTC. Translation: CASSLGTLFNYGYTF.

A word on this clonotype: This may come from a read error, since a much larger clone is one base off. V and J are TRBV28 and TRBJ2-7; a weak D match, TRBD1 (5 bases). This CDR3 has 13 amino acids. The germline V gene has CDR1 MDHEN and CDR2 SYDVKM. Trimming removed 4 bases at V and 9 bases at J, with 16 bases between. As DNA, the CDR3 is TGTGCCAGCAGTTCCCCAGGGCCCAACGGGCAGTACTTC. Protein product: CASSSPGPNGQYF. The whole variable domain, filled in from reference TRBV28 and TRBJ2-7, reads DVKVTQSSRYLVKRTGEKVFLECVQDMDHENMFWYRQDPGLGLRLIYFSYDVKMKEKGDIPEGYSVSREKKERFSLILESASTNQTSMYLCASSSPGPNGQYFGPGTRLTVT.

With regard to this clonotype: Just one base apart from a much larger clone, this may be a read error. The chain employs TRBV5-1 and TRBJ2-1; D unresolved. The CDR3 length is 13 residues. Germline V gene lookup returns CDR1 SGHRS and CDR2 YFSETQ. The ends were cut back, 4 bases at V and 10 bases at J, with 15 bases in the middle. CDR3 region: CASSPTAPDEQFF. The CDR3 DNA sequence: TGCGCCAGCAGCCCCACCGCCCCAGACGAGCAGTTCTTC.

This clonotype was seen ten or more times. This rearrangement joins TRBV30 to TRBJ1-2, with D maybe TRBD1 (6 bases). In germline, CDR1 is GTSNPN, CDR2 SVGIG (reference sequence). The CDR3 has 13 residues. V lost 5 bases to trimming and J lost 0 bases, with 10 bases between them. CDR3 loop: CAWRQETNYGYTF. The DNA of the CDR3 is TGTGCCTGGCGACAGGAAACTAACTATGGCTACACCTTC.

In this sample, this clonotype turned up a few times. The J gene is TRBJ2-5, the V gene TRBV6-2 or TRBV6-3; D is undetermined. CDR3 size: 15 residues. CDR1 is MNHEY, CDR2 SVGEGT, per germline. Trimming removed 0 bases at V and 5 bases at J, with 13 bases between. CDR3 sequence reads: CASSYSSPGRETQYF. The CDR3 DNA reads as TGTGCCAGCAGTTACTCGAGTCCGGGCCGGGAGACCCAGTACTTC.

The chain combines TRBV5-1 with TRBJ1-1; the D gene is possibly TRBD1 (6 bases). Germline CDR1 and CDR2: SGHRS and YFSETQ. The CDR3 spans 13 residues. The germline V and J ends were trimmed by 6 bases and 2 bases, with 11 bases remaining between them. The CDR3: CASTSGTNTEAFF. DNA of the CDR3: TGCGCCAGCACCTCCGGGACAAACACTGAAGCTTTCTTT.

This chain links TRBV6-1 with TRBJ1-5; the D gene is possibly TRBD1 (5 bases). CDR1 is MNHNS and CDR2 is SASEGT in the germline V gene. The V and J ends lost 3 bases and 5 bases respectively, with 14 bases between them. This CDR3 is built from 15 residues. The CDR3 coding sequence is TGTGCCAGCAGTGACCTAGGGGACTCTTATCAGCCCCAGCATTTT. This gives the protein CASSDLGDSYQPQHF.

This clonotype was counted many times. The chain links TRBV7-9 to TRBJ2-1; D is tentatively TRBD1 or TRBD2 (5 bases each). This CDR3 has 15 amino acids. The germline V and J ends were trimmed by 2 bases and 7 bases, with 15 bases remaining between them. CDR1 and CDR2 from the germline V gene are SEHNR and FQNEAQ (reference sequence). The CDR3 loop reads CASSLTRGQWNEQFF. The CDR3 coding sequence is TGTGCCAGCAGCTTAACGAGGGGCCAATGGAATGAGCAGTTCTTC.

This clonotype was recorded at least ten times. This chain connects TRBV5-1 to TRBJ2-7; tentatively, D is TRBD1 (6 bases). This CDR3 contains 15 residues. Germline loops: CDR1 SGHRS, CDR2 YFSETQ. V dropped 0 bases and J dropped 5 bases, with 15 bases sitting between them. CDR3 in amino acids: CASSLGLTQGHEQYF. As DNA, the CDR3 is TGCGCCAGCAGCTTGGGCTTGACCCAGGGGCACGAGCAGTACTTC.

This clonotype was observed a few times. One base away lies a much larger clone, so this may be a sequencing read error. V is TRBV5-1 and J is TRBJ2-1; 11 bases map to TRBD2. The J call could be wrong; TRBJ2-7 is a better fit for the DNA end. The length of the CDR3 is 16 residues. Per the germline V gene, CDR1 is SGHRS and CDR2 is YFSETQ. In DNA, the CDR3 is TGCGCCAGCAGCGTTCCTAGCGGGGGGAACTACAATGAGCAGTACTTC. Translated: CASSVPSGGNYNEQYF.

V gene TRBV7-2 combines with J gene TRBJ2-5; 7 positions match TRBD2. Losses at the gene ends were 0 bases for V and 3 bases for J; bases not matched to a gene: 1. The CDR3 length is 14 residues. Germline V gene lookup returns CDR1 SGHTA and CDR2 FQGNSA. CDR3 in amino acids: CASSLAGTKETQYF. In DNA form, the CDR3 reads TGTGCCAGCAGCTTAGCGGGGACTAAAGAGACCCAGTACTTC.

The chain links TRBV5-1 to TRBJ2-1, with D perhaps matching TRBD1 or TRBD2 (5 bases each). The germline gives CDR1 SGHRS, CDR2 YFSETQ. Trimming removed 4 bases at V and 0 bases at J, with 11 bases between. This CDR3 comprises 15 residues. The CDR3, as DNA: TGCGCCAGCAGCCAAGGGGAGAGCTCCTACAATGAGCAGTTCTTC. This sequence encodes CASSQGESSYNEQFF.

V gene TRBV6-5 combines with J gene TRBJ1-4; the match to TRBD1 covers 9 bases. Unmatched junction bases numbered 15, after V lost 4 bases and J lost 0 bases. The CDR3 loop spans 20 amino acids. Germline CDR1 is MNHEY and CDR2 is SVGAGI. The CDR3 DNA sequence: TGTGCCAGCAGTTCAAAGTGGGACAGGGCCAGTTTCGCAACTAATGAAAAACTGTTTTTT. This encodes CASSSKWDRASFATNEKLFF.

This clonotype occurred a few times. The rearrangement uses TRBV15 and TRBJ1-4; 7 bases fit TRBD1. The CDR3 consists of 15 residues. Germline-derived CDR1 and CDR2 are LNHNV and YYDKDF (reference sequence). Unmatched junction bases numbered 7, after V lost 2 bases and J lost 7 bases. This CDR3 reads CATSRRGGRTEKLFF. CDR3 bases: TGTGCCACCAGCAGACGAGGGGGCCGTACTGAAAAACTGTTTTTT.

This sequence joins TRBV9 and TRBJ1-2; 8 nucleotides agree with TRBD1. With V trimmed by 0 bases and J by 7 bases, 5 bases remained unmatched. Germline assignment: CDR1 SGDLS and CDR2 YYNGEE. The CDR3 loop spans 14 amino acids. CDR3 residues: CASSVDQGALGYTF. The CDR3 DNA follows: TGTGCCAGCAGCGTAGATCAGGGGGCACTTGGCTACACCTTC.

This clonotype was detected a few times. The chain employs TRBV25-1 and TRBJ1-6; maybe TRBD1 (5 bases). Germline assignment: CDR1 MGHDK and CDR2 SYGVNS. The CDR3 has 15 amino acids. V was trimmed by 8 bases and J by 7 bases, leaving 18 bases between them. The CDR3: CASSATASGNSPLHF. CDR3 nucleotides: TGTGCCAGCTCGGCGACAGCCTCGGGGAATTCACCCCTCCACTTT.

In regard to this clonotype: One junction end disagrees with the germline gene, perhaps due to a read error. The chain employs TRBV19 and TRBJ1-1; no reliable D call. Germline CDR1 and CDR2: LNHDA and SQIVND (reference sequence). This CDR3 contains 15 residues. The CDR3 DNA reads TGTGCCTGTAGTGCCTTTTCCGGACCCTCAACTGAAGCTTTCTTT. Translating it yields CACSAFSGPSTEAFF.

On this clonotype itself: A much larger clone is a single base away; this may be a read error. CDR3 loop: CSARREYGHTF. DNA for the CDR3: TGCAGTGCTAGGCGAGAATATGGCCACACCTTC. This chain connects TRBV20-1 to TRBJ1-2; D unclear. The germline V gene encodes CDR1 DFQATT and CDR2 SNEGSKA (reference sequence). The CDR3 contains 11 residues.

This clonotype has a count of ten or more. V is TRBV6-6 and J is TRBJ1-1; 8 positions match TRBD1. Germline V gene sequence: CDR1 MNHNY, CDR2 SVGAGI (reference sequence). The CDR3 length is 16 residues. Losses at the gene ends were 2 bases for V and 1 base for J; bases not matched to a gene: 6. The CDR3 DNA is TGTGCCAGCAGTTACATTACGGGGACAGGGAACACTGAAGCTTTCTTT. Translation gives CASSYITGTGNTEAFF.

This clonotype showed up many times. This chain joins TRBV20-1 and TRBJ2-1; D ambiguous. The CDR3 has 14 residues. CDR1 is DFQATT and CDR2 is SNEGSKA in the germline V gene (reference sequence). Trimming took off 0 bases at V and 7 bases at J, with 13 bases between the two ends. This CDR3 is CSARDPVSANEQFF. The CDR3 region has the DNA TGCAGTGCTAGAGACCCGGTCAGCGCTAATGAGCAGTTCTTC.

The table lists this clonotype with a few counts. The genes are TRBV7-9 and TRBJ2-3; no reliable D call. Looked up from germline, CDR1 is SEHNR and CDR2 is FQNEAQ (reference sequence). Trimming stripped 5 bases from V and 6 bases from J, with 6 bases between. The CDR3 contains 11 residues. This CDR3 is CASSSEDTQYF. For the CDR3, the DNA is TGTGCCAGCAGCAGTGAGGATACGCAGTATTTT. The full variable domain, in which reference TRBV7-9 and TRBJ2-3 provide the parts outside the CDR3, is DTGVSQNPRHKITKRGQNVTFRCDPISEHNRLYWYRQTLGQGPEFLTYFQNEAQLEKSRLLSDRFSAERPKGSFSTLEIQRTEQGDSAMYLCASSSEDTQYFGPGTRLTVL.

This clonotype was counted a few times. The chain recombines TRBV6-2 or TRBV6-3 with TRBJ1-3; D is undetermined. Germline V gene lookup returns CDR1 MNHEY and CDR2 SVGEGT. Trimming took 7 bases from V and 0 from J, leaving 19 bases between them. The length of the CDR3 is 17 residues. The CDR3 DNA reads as TGTGCCAGCACCCTACACCAGCGGCGGGGCTCTGGAAACACCATATATTTT. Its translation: CASTLHQRRGSGNTIYF.